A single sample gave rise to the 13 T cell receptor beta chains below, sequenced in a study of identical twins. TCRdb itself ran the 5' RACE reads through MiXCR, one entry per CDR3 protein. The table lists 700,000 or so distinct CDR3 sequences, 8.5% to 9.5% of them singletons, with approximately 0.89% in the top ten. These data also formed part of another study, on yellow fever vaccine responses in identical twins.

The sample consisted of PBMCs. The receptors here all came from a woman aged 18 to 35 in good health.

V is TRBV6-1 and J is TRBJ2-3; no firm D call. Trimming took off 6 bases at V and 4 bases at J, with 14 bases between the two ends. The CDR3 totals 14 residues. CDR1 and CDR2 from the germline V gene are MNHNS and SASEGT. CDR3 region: CASSEELLADTQYF. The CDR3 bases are TGTGCCAGCAGCGAGGAGTTGTTAGCAGATACGCAGTATTTT.

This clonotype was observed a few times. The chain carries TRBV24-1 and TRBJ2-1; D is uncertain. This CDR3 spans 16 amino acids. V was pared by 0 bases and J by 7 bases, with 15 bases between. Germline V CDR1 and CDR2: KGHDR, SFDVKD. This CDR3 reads CATSDLRVTGGNEQFF. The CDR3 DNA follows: TGTGCCACCAGTGATTTGAGGGTTACTGGTGGTAATGAGCAGTTCTTC.

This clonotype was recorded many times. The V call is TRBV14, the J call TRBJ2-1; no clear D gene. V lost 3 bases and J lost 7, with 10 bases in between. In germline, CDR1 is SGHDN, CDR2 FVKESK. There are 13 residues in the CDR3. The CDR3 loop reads CASSHWQANEQFF. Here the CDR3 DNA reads TGTGCCAGCAGCCATTGGCAGGCGAATGAGCAGTTCTTC.

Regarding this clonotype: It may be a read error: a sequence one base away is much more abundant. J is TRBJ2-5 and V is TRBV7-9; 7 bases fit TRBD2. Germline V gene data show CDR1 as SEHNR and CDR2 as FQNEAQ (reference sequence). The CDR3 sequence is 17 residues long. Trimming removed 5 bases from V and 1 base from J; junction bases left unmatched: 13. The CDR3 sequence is CASSPEGREIPQETQYF. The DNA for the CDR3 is TGTGCCAGCAGCCCAGAGGGGCGGGAGATCCCCCAAGAGACCCAGTACTTC.

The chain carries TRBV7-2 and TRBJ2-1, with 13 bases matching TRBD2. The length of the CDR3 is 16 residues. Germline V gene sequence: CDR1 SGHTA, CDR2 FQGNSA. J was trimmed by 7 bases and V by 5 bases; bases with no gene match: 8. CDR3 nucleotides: TGTGCCAGCAGCAGCACTAGCGGGGGGGCCCGGAATGAGCAGTTCTTC. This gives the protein CASSSTSGGARNEQFF.

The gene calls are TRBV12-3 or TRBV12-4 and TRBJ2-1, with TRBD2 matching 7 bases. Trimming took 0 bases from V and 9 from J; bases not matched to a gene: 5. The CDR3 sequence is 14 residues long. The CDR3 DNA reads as TGTGCCAGCAGTTTAGCGGGGGGGACGAGTGAGCAGTTCTTC. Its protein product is CASSLAGGTSEQFF.

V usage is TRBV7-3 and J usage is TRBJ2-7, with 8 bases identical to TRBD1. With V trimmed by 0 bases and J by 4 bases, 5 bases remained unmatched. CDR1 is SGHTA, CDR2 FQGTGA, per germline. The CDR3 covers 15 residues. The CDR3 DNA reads TGTGCCAGCAGCTTAACCTTTGGACAGGGTTACGAGCAGTACTTC. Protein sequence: CASSLTFGQGYEQYF.

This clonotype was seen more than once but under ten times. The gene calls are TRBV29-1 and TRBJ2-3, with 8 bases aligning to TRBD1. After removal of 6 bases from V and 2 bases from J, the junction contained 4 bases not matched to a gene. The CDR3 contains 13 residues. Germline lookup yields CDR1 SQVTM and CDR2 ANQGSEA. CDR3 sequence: CSVLQGDTDTQYF. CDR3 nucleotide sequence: TGCAGCGTGTTACAGGGGGACACAGATACGCAGTATTTT.

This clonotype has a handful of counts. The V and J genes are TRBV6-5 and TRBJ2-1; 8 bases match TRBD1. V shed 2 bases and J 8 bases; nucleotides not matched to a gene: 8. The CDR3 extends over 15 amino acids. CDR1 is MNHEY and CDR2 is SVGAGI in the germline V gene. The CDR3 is CASSYLGQGAYEQFF. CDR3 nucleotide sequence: TGTGCCAGCAGTTACCTTGGCCAGGGGGCCTATGAGCAGTTCTTC.

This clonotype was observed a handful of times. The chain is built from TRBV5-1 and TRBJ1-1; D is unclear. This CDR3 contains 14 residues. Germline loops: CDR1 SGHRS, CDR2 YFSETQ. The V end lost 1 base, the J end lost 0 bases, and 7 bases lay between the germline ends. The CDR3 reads CASSLFRMNTEAFF. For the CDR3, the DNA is TGCGCCAGCAGCTTGTTCCGCATGAACACTGAAGCTTTCTTT.

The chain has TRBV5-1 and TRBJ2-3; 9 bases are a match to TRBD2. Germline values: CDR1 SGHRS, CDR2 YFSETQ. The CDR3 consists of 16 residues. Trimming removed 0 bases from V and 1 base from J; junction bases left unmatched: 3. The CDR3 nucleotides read TGCGCCAGCAGCTTGGTTGCTAGCGGGGGCACAGATACGCAGTATTTT. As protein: CASSLVASGGTDTQYF.

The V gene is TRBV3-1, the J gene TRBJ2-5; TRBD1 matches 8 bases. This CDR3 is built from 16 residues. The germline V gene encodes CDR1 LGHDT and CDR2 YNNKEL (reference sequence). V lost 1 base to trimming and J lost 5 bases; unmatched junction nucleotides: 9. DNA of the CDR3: TGTGCCAGCAGCCAAGGACCAGGGGGCGTGTGGGAGACCCAGTACTTC. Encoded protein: CASSQGPGGVWETQYF.

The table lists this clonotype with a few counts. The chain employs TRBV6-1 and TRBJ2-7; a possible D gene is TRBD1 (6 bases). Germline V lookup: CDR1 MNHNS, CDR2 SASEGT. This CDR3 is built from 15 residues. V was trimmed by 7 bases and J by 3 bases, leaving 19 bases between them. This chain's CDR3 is CASNPGWGLIYEQYF. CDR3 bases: TGTGCCAGCAATCCTGGTTGGGGGCTGATCTACGAGCAGTACTTC.